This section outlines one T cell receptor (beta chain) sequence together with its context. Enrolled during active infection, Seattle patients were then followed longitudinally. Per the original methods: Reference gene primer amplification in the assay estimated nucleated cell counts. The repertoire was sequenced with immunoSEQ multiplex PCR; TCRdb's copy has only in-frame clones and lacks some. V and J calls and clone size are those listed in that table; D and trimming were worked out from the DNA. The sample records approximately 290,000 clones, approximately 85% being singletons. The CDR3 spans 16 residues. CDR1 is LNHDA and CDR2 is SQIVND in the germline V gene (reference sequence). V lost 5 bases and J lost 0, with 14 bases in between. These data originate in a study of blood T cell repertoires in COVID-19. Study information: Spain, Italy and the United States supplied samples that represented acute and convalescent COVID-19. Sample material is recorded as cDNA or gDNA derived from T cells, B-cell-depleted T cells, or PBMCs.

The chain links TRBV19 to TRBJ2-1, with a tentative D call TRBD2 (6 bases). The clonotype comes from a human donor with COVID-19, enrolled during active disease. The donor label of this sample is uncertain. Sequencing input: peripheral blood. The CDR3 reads CASSPGGSGSYNEQFF. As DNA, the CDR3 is TGTGCCAGTAGTCCCGGAGGGTCTGGCTCCTACAATGAGCAGTTCTTC.